This TCR beta chain was identified in a study of T cell repertoires in cytomegalovirus infection. TCRdb called the reads again in MiXCR, with one record for every CDR3 protein. Here the sample spans approximately 130,000 distinct CDR3 sequences, approximately 9.2% being singletons. This CDR3 spans 16 amino acids. Germline V gives CDR1 ENHRY, CDR2 SYGVKD. Trimming removed 0 bases from V and 4 bases from J; junction bases left unmatched: 4. General observations from the study: The cumulative frequency of public TCR beta families identified carriers of CMV plus the relevant HLA.

This clonotype was counted only a few times. Its target is unknown. The V call is TRBV10-3, the J call TRBJ2-3; 10 bases fit TRBD2. Material: PBMCs. The receptor comes from a human donor in good health (CMV status not recorded). Some clones in this sample may be carry-over from other donors' samples. CDR3 sequence (DNA): TGTGCCATCAGTGAGTCCCCTAGCGGGGGCCCAGATACGCAGTATTTT. Translation: CAISESPSGGPDTQYF.